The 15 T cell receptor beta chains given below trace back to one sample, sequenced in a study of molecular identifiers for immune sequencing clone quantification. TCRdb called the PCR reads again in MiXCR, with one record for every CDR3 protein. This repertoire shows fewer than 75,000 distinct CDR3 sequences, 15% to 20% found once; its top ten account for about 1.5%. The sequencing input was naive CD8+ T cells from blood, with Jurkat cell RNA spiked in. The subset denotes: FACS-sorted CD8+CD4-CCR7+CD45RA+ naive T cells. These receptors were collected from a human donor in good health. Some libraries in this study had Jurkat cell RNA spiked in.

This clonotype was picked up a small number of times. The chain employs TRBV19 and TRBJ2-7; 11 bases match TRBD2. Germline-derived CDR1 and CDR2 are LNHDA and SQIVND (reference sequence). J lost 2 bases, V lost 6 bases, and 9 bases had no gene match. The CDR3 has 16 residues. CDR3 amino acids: CASSIILAGVPYEQYF. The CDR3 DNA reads TGTGCCAGTAGCATAATACTAGCGGGAGTGCCCTACGAGCAGTACTTC.

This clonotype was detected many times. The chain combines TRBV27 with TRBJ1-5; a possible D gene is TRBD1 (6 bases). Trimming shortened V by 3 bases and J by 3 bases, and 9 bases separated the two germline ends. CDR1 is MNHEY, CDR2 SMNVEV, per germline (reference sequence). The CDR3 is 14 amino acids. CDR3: CASSLSGVNQPQHF. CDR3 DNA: TGTGCCAGCAGTTTGTCAGGGGTCAATCAGCCCCAGCATTTT.

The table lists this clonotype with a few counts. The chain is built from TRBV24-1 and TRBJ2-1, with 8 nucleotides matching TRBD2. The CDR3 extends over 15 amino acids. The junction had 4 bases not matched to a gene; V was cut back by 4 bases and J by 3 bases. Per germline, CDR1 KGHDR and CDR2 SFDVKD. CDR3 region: CATSDPGTSYNEQFF. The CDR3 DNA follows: TGTGCCACCAGTGACCCCGGGACTAGCTACAATGAGCAGTTCTTC.

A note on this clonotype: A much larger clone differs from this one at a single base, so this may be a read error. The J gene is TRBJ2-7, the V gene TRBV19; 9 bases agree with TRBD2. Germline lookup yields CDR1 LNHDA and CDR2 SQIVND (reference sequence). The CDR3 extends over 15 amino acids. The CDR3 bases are TGTGCCGGTAGTATCGCGGCTAGCGGGGACTACGAGCAGTACTTC. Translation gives CAGSIAASGDYEQYF.

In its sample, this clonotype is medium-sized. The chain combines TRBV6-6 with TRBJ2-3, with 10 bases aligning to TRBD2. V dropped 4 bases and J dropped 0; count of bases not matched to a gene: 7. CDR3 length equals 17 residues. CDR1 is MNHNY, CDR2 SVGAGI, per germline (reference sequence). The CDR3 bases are TGTGCCAGCAGTTCTTACAAGACTAGCGGGAGCACAGATACGCAGTATTTT. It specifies CASSSYKTSGSTDTQYF.

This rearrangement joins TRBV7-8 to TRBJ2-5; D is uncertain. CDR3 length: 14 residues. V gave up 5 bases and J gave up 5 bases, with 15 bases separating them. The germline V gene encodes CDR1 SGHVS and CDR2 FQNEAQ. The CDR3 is CASSPSPNPETQYF. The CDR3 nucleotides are TGTGCCAGCAGCCCGAGCCCCAACCCGGAGACCCAGTACTTC.

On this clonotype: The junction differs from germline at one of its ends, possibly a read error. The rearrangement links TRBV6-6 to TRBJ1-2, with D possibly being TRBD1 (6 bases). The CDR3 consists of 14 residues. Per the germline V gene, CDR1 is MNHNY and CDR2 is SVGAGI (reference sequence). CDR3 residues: CAGSYIGGNYGYTF. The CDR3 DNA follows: TGTGCCGGCAGTTACATAGGGGGAAACTATGGCTACACCTTC.

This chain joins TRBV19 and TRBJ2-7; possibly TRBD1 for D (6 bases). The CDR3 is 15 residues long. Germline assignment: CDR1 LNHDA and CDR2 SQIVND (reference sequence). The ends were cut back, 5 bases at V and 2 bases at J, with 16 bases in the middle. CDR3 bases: TGTGCCAGTAGTTTCTTATTGGGACAAGCCTACGAGCAGTACTTC. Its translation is CASSFLLGQAYEQYF.

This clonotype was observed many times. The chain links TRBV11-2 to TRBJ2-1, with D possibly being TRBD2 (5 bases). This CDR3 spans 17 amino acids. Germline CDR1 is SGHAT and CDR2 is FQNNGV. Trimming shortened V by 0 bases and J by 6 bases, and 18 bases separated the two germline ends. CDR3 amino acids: CASSLEVKRSRGNEQFF. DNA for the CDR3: TGTGCCAGCAGCTTAGAGGTTAAGCGGTCCCGCGGCAATGAGCAGTTCTTC. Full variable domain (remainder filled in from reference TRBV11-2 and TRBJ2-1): EAGVAQSPRYKIIEKRQSVAFWCNPISGHATLYWYQQILGQGPKLLIQFQNNGVVDDSQLPKDRFSAERLKGVDSTLKIQPAKLEDSAVYLCASSLEVKRSRGNEQFFGPGTRLTVL.

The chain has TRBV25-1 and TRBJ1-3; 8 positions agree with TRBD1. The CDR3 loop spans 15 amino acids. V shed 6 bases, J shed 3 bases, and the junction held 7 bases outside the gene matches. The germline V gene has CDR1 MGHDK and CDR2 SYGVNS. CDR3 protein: CASRFDRGLGNTIYF. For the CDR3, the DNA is TGTGCCAGCAGATTCGACAGGGGTCTTGGAAACACCATATATTTT.

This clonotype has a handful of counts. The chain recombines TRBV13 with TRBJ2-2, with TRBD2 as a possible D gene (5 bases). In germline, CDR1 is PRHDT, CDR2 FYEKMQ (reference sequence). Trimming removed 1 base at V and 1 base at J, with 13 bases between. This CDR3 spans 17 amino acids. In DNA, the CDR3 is TGTGCCAGCAGCTTAGCTCCCCTGACTAAGAACACCGGGGAGCTGTTTTTT. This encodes CASSLAPLTKNTGELFF.

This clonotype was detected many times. The DNA of the CDR3 is TGTGCCAGCAGTTTATTTTTGGACACCGCCTACGAGCAGTACTTC. As protein: CASSLFLDTAYEQYF. The chain joins TRBV28 to TRBJ2-7; D may be TRBD1 (5 bases). V was trimmed by 1 base and J by 2 bases, leaving 12 bases between them. Germline V gene sequence: CDR1 MDHEN, CDR2 SYDVKM. The CDR3 totals 15 residues.

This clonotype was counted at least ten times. CDR3: CSARVRFSTDTQYF. CDR3 nucleotides: TGCAGTGCTAGAGTCCGATTCAGCACAGATACGCAGTATTTT. The chain is built from TRBV20-1 and TRBJ2-3; no firm D call. Germline V CDR1 and CDR2: DFQATT, SNEGSKA (reference sequence). This CDR3 region has 14 residues. The V and J ends lost 1 base and 0 bases respectively, with 8 bases between them.

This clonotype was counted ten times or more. CDR3 DNA sequence: TGTGCCAGCAGCCACCGGACTAGCGGGAGTAGCTACGAGCAGTACTTC. It specifies CASSHRTSGSSYEQYF. This chain uses TRBV7-9 with TRBJ2-7; 13 nucleotides agree with TRBD2. The CDR3 consists of 16 residues. CDR1 and CDR2 (germline): SEHNR, FQNEAQ (reference sequence). Trimming at V came to 5 bases and at J to 3 bases, leaving 7 bases not matched to a gene.

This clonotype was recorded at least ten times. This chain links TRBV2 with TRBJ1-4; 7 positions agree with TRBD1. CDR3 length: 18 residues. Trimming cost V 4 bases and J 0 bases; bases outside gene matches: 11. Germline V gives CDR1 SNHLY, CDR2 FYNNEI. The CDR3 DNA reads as TGTGCCAGCAGTGTCCCCTTGGGACAGTATACAACTAATGAAAAACTGTTTTTT. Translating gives CASSVPLGQYTTNEKLFF.